What follows is one T cell receptor beta chain and its context. The table lists this clonotype with a count of one. Its antigen target is currently unknown. Nothing much larger sits one base from this clone, and base qualities are not available. The donors were a few dozen Caucasian individuals from Russia, aged roughly 6 to 100 years, who were systemically healthy. Each donor gave roughly 11 milliliters of peripheral blood, drawn into EDTA-treated Vacutainer tubes. Ficoll-Paque density-gradient centrifugation was used to isolate PBMCs, with at least 7 million per sample. Total RNA, at least 6 micrograms per sample, was extracted from PBMCs with Trizol reagent. For every donor, an aliquot of PBMCs went through flow cytometry to measure the percentages of naive CD45RAhigh/CD27high T cells. The data were obtained in a study of blood T cells in healthy people across ages (dated by TCRdb to about 2015). About the study as a whole: In model experiments, template switching captured about one uniquely barcoded TCR beta cDNA molecule for every two T cells. To track age-related changes in TCR beta repertoire diversity, the study relied on deep sequencing normalized with unique cDNA molecular identifiers. Donors were grouped into four age groups: young (average approximately 15 years), middle-aged (less than 40), aged (62) and long-lived (just over 80). To avoid experimental bias, donors of different ages were distributed randomly across sequencing lanes. Using the same blood draw, the study looked at two additional independent replicas of 1 million unique cDNA reads for two donors, one aged 18 to 30 and the other aged 80 or older.

Libraries were built with 5' RACE. The data were produced on an Illumina HiSeq 2500. A second about 7 to 11 cycle PCR used a sample-barcoded 5' primer and a J-beta primer mix. A template-switch 5' adaptor carrying 12 random nucleotides introduced a unique molecular identifier onto each TCR beta cDNA molecule. At least 3 million CDR3-containing paired-end reads were obtained from each sample. First-strand cDNA synthesis was performed from all RNA using the Mint cDNA synthesis kit, with priming by a TRBC-specific oligonucleotide. Following uracil-DNA glycosylase treatment, a first 18-cycle PCR with universal primers M1SS and BC2_uni_R was performed on all cDNA. For the original study's pipeline: For normalization, 1 million high-quality reads were randomly selected from each sample, with every read carrying a distinct molecular identifier. Instead of being binned into consensus sequences, reads with shared molecular identifiers were discarded. MiTCR, set to a Q25 quality threshold and the strictest error-elimination algorithm, was used for CDR3 identification, clonotype clustering and error correction. Lower-bound total TCR beta diversity was estimated with a nonparametric unseen species model using Euler transformation. TCRdb trimmed public reads at Q25 via fastp, called clones via MiXCR and kept in-frame beta chains. Each entry is one CDR3 protein sequence, shown with its most common DNA and genes. What appears here as the V and J calls and clone size reflects TCRdb's work, not the paper's. Within this sample are some 1.5 million distinct CDR3 sequences, with 42% of them counted one time only. The ten largest account for 4% of the sample.

Broad study findings and their caveats: Since profiling was done on bulk unsorted PBMCs, naive and antigen-experienced compartments could not be conclusively compared. Compared with the aged group, the long-lived group had more naive CD4+ T cells, fewer expanded clones and increased TCR diversity, a pattern suggesting age selection. Observed TCR beta diversity per million T cells fell roughly linearly with age, and a significant reduction was already apparent by age roughly 41. Estimates of total diversity based on one million sequenced T cells were regarded as lower bounds and as underestimates. The percentage of naive T cells measured by flow cytometry correlated strongly with observed TCR beta diversity. Because donor CMV infection status was unknown, age-related changes in expanded clonotypes were potentially confounded.

After removal of 0 bases from V and 0 bases from J, the junction retains 4 bases not matched to a gene. From the cysteine through the phenylalanine, the CDR3 covers 17 amino acids. The sequence is cut down to CDR3 DNA, 51 bases in frame from base 1. The germline V gene encodes CDR1 SGHVS and CDR2 FQNEAQ. The specimen sequenced was blood. The TCR sequence derives from a woman between 18 and 30 years old in good health. The rearranged chain carries TRBV7-8 and TRBJ1-5, and TRBD1 matches 8 of the central bases. The CDR3 has the sequence CASSLADRAISNQPQHF. At the DNA level, the sequence is TGTGCCAGCAGCTTAGCGGACAGGGCAATTAGCAATCAGCCCCAGCATTTT.